The clone carrying this T cell receptor beta chain was detected ten times or more. In making diagnoses, clinical symptoms, serum thyroxine and TRAb, thyroid ultrasound and orbital computed tomography were all used. The sample is drawn from a study of T cells in Graves' hyperthyroidism and ophthalmopathy. Amplification targeted TCR beta CDR3 regions from RNA transcripts. First-round RT-PCR with HTBI primers amplified the TCR CDR3 region. From the multiplex PCR reads, TCRdb called clonotypes with MiXCR, one entry per CDR3 protein. The data show about 610,000 distinct CDR3 sequences, under 60% seen once. Germline loops: CDR1 SEHNR, CDR2 FQNEAQ (reference sequence). The CDR3 runs to 11 residues. Deletions cut 5 bases from V and 4 bases from J, with 5 bases between.

J is TRBJ1-2 and V is TRBV7-9; no definite D call. Sequencing input: peripheral blood or thyroid tissue (not recorded which). The sequence was collected from a woman aged 18 to 35 with Graves' hyperthyroidism. CDR3 loop: CASSAGYGYTF. The CDR3 DNA reads as TGTGCCAGCAGCGCCGGCTATGGCTACACCTTC. The variable domain in full, completed from reference TRBV7-9 and TRBJ1-2, reads DTGVSQNPRHKITKRGQNVTFRCDPISEHNRLYWYRQTLGQGPEFLTYFQNEAQLEKSRLLSDRFSAERPKGSFSTLEIQRTEQGDSAMYLCASSAGYGYTFGSGTRLTVV.